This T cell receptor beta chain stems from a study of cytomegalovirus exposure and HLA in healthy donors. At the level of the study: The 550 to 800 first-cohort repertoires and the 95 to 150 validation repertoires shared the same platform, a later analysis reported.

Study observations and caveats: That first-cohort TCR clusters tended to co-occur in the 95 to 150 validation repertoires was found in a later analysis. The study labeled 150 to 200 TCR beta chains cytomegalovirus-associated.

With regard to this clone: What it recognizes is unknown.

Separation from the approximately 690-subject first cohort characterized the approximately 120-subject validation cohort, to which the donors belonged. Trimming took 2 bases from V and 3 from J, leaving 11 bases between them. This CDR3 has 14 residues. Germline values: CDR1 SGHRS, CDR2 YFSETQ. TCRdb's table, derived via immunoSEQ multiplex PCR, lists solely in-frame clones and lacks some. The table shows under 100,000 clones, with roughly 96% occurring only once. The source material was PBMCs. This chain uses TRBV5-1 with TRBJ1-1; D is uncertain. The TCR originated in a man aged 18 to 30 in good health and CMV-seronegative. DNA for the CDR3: TGCGCCAGCAGCTTCTGGGGAGCGGACACTGAAGCTTTCTTT. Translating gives CASSFWGADTEAFF.